Listed below are T cell receptor beta chains from one sample, sequenced in a study of long-term antiretroviral therapy in people with HIV. Repertoires were generated with immunoSEQ multiplex PCR, while TCRdb's copy carries only in-frame clones and drops some. The sample comprises fewer than 25,000 clones, 70% to 90% of which are singletons, and roughly 15% rests with the top ten. The sample in question was unsorted PBMCs, obtained 1.2 years after starting antiretroviral therapy. The receptors were sampled from a man aged 50 to 59 with HIV. Both conserved end residues are part of each CDR3. Each record gives: J gene, V gene, clone size, D gene, CDR3 protein, CDR3 DNA. A D gene is named only where the DNA matches it firmly. Only some rows state a clone size, as once, few, many or a class for expanded clones.

J: TRBJ1-5
V: TRBV6-1
size: -
D: -
CDR3: CASRATGNQPQHF
DNA: TGTGCCAGCAGGGCCACGGGCAATCAGCCCCAGCATTTT

J: TRBJ1-2
V: TRBV7-9
size: few
D: TRBD1
CDR3: CASSLAGTGQYGYTF
DNA: TGTGCCAGCAGCTTGGCCGGGACAGGGCAGTATGGCTACACCTTC

J: TRBJ2-2
V: TRBV7-3
size: -
D: -
CDR3: CASSPLRAGELFF
DNA: TGTGCCAGCAGCCCCCTTAGGGCCGGGGAGCTGTTTTTT

J: TRBJ1-2
V: TRBV5-1
size: once
D: TRBD1
CDR3: CASSLQGEDGYTF
DNA: TGCGCCAGCAGCTTGCAGGGGGAAGATGGCTACACCTTC

J: TRBJ2-5
V: TRBV5-1
size: -
D: -
CDR3: CASRVAGGLGETQYF
DNA: TGCGCCAGCAGAGTGGCAGGGGGGTTAGGGGAGACCCAGTACTTC

J: TRBJ1-3
V: TRBV5-1
size: -
D: TRBD1
CDR3: CASSHGTGPVGNTIYF
DNA: TGCGCCAGCAGCCATGGGACAGGGCCTGTTGGAAACACCATATATTTT

J: TRBJ1-5
V: TRBV5-6
size: few
D: -
CDR3: CASSPQGYSNQPQHF
DNA: TGTGCCAGCAGCCCCCAGGGTTATAGCAATCAGCCCCAGCATTTT

J: TRBJ2-1
V: TRBV9
size: -
D: -
CDR3: CASSVEGGTYNEQFF
DNA: TGTGCCAGCAGCGTAGAAGGGGGTACCTACAATGAGCAGTTCTTC

J: TRBJ2-4
V: TRBV6-5
size: -
D: TRBD1
CDR3: CASRSRRQGSNIQYF
DNA: TGTGCCAGCAGGAGCCGCCGACAGGGATCGAACATTCAGTACTTC

J: TRBJ1-1
V: TRBV19
size: -
D: -
CDR3: CASSSPGGTEAFF
DNA: TGTGCCAGTAGTTCTCCGGGAGGCACTGAAGCTTTCTTT

J: TRBJ1-3
V: TRBV7-2
size: -
D: -
CDR3: CASSLVPGNTIYF
DNA: TGTGCCAGCAGCTTAGTCCCTGGAAACACCATATATTTT

J: TRBJ2-2
V: TRBV28
size: -
D: -
CDR3: CARGLGRENTGELFF
DNA: TGTGCCAGGGGTTTGGGCAGGGAGAACACCGGGGAGCTGTTTTTT

J: TRBJ1-1
V: TRBV5-1
size: -
D: TRBD1
CDR3: CASSLAQGGGTEAFF
DNA: TGCGCCAGCAGCTTGGCTCAGGGGGGTGGAACTGAAGCTTTCTTT

J: TRBJ2-3
V: TRBV7-2
size: -
D: -
CDR3: CASSPTDTQYF
DNA: TGTGCCAGCAGCCCCACAGATACGCAGTATTTT

J: TRBJ2-3
V: TRBV6-5
size: -
D: TRBD1
CDR3: CASSKGTASTDTQYF
DNA: TGTGCCAGCAGTAAAGGGACAGCCTCCACAGATACGCAGTATTTT

J: TRBJ1-4
V: TRBV6-6
size: -
D: TRBD1
CDR3: CASSSDRVKEKLFF
DNA: TGTGCCAGCAGTTCCGACAGGGTAAAGGAAAAACTGTTTTTT

J: TRBJ1-5
V: TRBV7-2
size: -
D: TRBD1
CDR3: CASSLGDRADQPQHF
DNA: TGTGCCAGCAGCTTAGGGGACAGGGCCGATCAGCCCCAGCATTTT

J: TRBJ2-7
V: TRBV18
size: -
D: -
CDR3: CASRPVVQGNEQYF
DNA: TGTGCCAGCCGCCCGGTCGTTCAGGGTAACGAGCAGTACTTC

J: TRBJ2-7
V: TRBV5-5
size: -
D: -
CDR3: CASSYRIGTAYEQYF
DNA: TGTGCCAGCAGCTACCGAATCGGGACGGCTTACGAGCAGTACTTC

J: TRBJ2-2
V: TRBV7-2
size: -
D: -
CDR3: CASSLREIDEQANTGELFF
DNA: TGTGCCAGCAGCTTAAGGGAGATAGACGAACAAGCGAACACCGGGGAGCTGTTTTTT

J: TRBJ1-2
V: TRBV6-5
size: few
D: TRBD1
CDR3: CASSLQGGGDGYTF
DNA: TGTGCCAGCAGCCTACAGGGGGGGGGAGATGGCTACACCTTC

J: TRBJ1-5
V: TRBV7-4
size: -
D: TRBD1
CDR3: CASSGEGTQGDYNQPQHF
DNA: TGTGCCAGCAGCGGGGAGGGCACACAGGGGGATTACAATCAGCCCCAGCATTTT

J: TRBJ1-5
V: TRBV27
size: -
D: -
CDR3: CASSPGTASNQPQHF
DNA: TGTGCCAGCAGCCCCGGGACCGCTAGTAATCAGCCCCAGCATTTT

J: TRBJ2-7
V: TRBV29-1
size: few
D: -
CDR3: CSVEDDGSYEQYF
DNA: TGCAGCGTTGAAGATGACGGGTCCTACGAGCAGTACTTC

J: TRBJ1-5
V: TRBV19
size: -
D: -
CDR3: CASKPRGGQRNQPQHF
DNA: TGTGCCAGTAAGCCGCGGGGAGGACAGCGCAATCAGCCCCAGCATTTT

J: TRBJ1-3
V: TRBV19
size: -
D: -
CDR3: CASKLGSGNTIYF
DNA: TGTGCCAGTAAGCTGGGGTCTGGAAACACCATATATTTT

J: TRBJ2-3
V: TRBV28
size: -
D: -
CDR3: CASRKGGTDTQYF
DNA: TGTGCCAGCCGGAAGGGTGGGACAGATACGCAGTATTTT

J: TRBJ2-7
V: TRBV19
size: -
D: TRBD2
CDR3: CASSRGGSSYEQYF
DNA: TGTGCCAGTAGTCGCGGGGGAAGCTCCTACGAGCAGTACTTC

J: TRBJ1-5
V: TRBV10-2
size: -
D: TRBD1
CDR3: CASSALGGRGAGMNQPQHF
DNA: TGCGCCAGCAGTGCCCTAGGGGGCAGGGGCGCGGGTATGAATCAGCCCCAGCATTTT

J: TRBJ1-1
V: TRBV19
size: -
D: -
CDR3: CASSMDSRGTEAFF
DNA: TGTGCCAGTAGTATGGACAGTAGGGGCACTGAAGCTTTCTTT

J: TRBJ2-7
V: TRBV7-2
size: -
D: -
CDR3: CASSLGGPPYEQYF
DNA: TGTGCCAGCAGCTTAGGGGGTCCTCCCTACGAGCAGTACTTC

J: TRBJ2-3
V: TRBV15
size: -
D: TRBD2
CDR3: CATSRRTSGTDTQYF
DNA: TGTGCCACCAGCAGAAGGACTAGCGGCACAGATACGCAGTATTTT

J: TRBJ1-1
V: TRBV28
size: -
D: TRBD1
CDR3: CASSPSTGGLTEAFF
DNA: TGTGCCAGCAGTCCCTCGACAGGGGGGCTCACTGAAGCTTTCTTT

J: TRBJ1-2
V: TRBV10-1
size: few
D: -
CDR3: CASTGISWGYTF
DNA: TGCGCCAGCACCGGGATTTCTTGGGGTTACACCTTC

J: TRBJ1-2
V: TRBV5-6
size: -
D: -
CDR3: CASSPGVGAYGYTF
DNA: TGTGCCAGCAGCCCGGGAGTGGGGGCGTATGGCTACACCTTC

J: TRBJ1-1
V: TRBV7-6
size: -
D: -
CDR3: CASSSLSQMNTEAFF
DNA: TGTGCCAGCAGCTCACTGTCACAGATGAACACTGAAGCTTTCTTT

J: TRBJ1-4
V: TRBV5-1
size: -
D: -
CDR3: CASSLNEKLFF
DNA: TGCGCCAGCAGCTTAAATGAAAAACTGTTTTTT

J: TRBJ2-1
V: TRBV10-1
size: -
D: -
CDR3: CASSNDGYNEQFF
DNA: TGCGCCAGCTCCAACGACGGATACAATGAGCAGTTCTTC

J: TRBJ1-1
V: TRBV5-1
size: -
D: -
CDR3: CASSLIENTEAFF
DNA: TGCGCCAGCAGCTTGATAGAGAACACTGAAGCTTTCTTT

J: TRBJ2-7
V: TRBV19
size: -
D: -
CDR3: CASSMGQTYEQYF
DNA: TGTGCCAGTAGTATGGGCCAGACCTACGAGCAGTACTTC

J: TRBJ1-1
V: TRBV5-1
size: -
D: -
CDR3: CASELGAQGTEAFF
DNA: TGCGCCAGCGAACTAGGGGCTCAGGGCACTGAAGCTTTCTTT

J: TRBJ1-1
V: TRBV5-1
size: -
D: -
CDR3: CASSPSRANTEAFF
DNA: TGCGCCAGCAGCCCGAGTCGGGCGAACACTGAAGCTTTCTTT